Listed here are 20 T cell receptor beta chains from one sample, sequenced in a study of T cells in women clearing cervical HPV infection. Data came from immunoSEQ multiplex PCR; TCRdb stores just in-frame clones and leaves some out. Across 30,000 to 40,000 clones, the top ten clones capture less than 9.5% of the sample. The source material was blood buffy coat. The receptor set was obtained from a woman aged 18-69 years with a cervical HPV16 infection that either progressed to CIN3+ or cleared (not recorded which).

The part of the CDR3 DNA that was read is TGTGCCAGCAGTGAAGCGCTCTCGGACAGTGGC. Its protein product is CASSEALSDSG. The full CDR3 reads CASSEALSDSGYTF. V gene TRBV2 combines with J gene TRBJ1-2, with D perhaps TRBD1 (6 bases). The CDR3 extends 3 residues past the end of the read, so its final part is completed from the germline J gene. CDR3 length: 14 residues. The germline CDR1 and CDR2 sequences are SNHLY and FYNNEI. V shed 0 bases and J shed 7 bases, with 12 bases lying between them.

Comments on this clone: The CDR3 end lies 3 residues beyond the end of the read and is filled in from the germline J gene. This sequence joins TRBV7-2 and TRBJ2-5, with D tentatively TRBD1 (6 bases). The germline CDR1 and CDR2 sequences are SGHTA and FQGNSA. This CDR3 has 13 amino acids. Trimming shortened V by 3 bases and J by 5 bases, and 10 bases separated the two germline ends. CDR3 amino acids: CASSLERGETQYF. The covered CDR3 bases are TGTGCCAGCAGCTTGGAAAGGGGGGAGACC.

Concerning this clone: The sequenced fragment ends 3 residues before the CDR3 boundary, so the rest is inferred from the germline J gene. V is TRBV7-2 and J is TRBJ1-2; D possibly corresponds to TRBD1 (5 bases). This CDR3 has 14 residues. V gave up 5 bases and J gave up 4 bases, with 14 bases separating them. CDR1 SGHTA and CDR2 FQGNSA come from the germline V gene. The part of the CDR3 DNA that was read is TGTGCCAGCAGCCTAGACGGGGGTGGCTATGGC. It codes for CASSLDGGGYG. The whole CDR3 protein reads CASSLDGGGYGYTF.

Details on this clone: From the germline J gene comes the end of the CDR3, since the read stops 3 residues before it. V gene TRBV20-1 combines with J gene TRBJ2-3, with TRBD2 matching over 8 bases. V lost 6 bases, J lost 3 bases, and 11 bases stayed unmatched. The CDR3 totals 15 residues. Germline V gene lookup returns CDR1 DFQATT and CDR2 SNEGSKA (reference sequence). The CDR3 sequence is CSALGGGSRTDTQYF. The sequenced part of the CDR3 DNA is TGCAGTGCCCTCGGGGGGGGCTCAAGGACAGATACG.

On this clone: The missing CDR3 end, 3 residues past where the read stops, is filled in from the germline J gene. The V gene is TRBV19, the J gene TRBJ1-2, with 7 bases identical to TRBD1. Germline CDR1 and CDR2: LNHDA and SQIVND (reference sequence). The CDR3 is 13 residues long. The covered CDR3 bases are TGTGCCAGTACCAGGGGGAACTCCTACGAC. It codes for CASTRGNSYD. The entire CDR3 is CASTRGNSYDYTF.

Notes on this clone: The read halts 3 residues ahead of the CDR3 end, with the missing end drawn from the germline J gene. The J gene is TRBJ1-1, the V gene TRBV11-2; 8 nucleotides line up with TRBD1. CDR3 length equals 15 residues. Per the germline V gene, CDR1 is SGHAT and CDR2 is FQNNGV. The V gene end was trimmed by 6 bases and the J gene end by 1 base; junction bases not matched to a gene: 7. The CDR3 bases that were read are TGTGCCAGCAGACCACGGACAGGGCGGAACACTGAA. Translated: CASRPRTGRNTE. The complete CDR3 reads CASRPRTGRNTEAFF.

Comment on this clone: The CDR3 end falls 3 residues outside the read, so it is completed with the germline J gene. The chain links TRBV15 to TRBJ1-5; 9 bases map to TRBD1. V was clipped by 3 bases and J by 8 bases; unmatched bases: 5. The CDR3 loop spans 14 amino acids. Germline CDR1 reads LNHNV; CDR2 reads YYDKDF (reference sequence). CDR3 sequence reads: CATSSRDRAKPQHF. CDR3 bases read: TGTGCCACCAGCAGCCGGGACAGGGCGAAGCCC.

As concerns this clone: The read gets to within 3 residues of the CDR3 end, and the germline J gene fills in the rest. The chain couples TRBV14 to TRBJ2-3, with unresolved D. With 2 bases removed from V and 2 bases from J, the gap between germline ends came to 11 bases. CDR1 and CDR2 from the germline V gene are SGHDN and FVKESK. This CDR3 spans 15 amino acids. The sequenced part of the CDR3 DNA is TGTGCCAGCAGCCAATGGCAGTATCACACAGATACG. It specifies CASSQWQYHTDT. The full-length CDR3 reads as CASSQWQYHTDTQYF.

With regard to this clone: The read terminates 3 residues before the CDR3 end, so the remaining end is supplied by the germline J gene. V and J are TRBV5-8 and TRBJ1-1; TRBD1 aligns across 9 bases. Germline V gives CDR1 SGHTS, CDR2 YDEGEE. The CDR3 totals 14 residues. V shed 4 bases, J shed 5 bases, and the junction held 6 bases outside the gene matches. Incomplete CDR3 DNA: TGTGCCAGCAGCACTGGACAGGGGTGGACTGAA. Amino acids: CASSTGQGWTE. The whole CDR3 protein reads CASSTGQGWTEAFF. The variable domain in full, completed from reference TRBV5-8 and TRBJ1-1, reads EAGVTQSPTHLIKTRGQQATLRCSPISGHTSVYWYQQALGLGLQFLLWYDEGEERNRGNFPPRFSGRQFPNYSSELNVNALELEDSALYLCASSTGQGWTEAFFGQGTRLTVV.

Details on this clone: Sequencing ends 3 residues short of the CDR3 end; the germline J gene provides the rest. The V gene is TRBV18, the J gene TRBJ2-2; tentatively, D is TRBD1 (5 bases). This CDR3 is built from 13 residues. In germline, CDR1 is KGHSH, CDR2 LQKENI. V was clipped by 2 bases and J by 5 bases, with 6 bases between them. The CDR3 loop is CASSPDRTGELFF. The covered CDR3 bases are TGTGCCAGCTCACCAGACAGAACCGGGGAG. Filled out from reference TRBV18 and TRBJ2-2, the complete variable domain reads NAGVMQNPRHLVRRRGQEARLRCSPMKGHSHVYWYRQLPEEGLKFMVYLQKENIIDESGMPKERFSAEFPKEGPSILRIQQVVRGDSAAYFCASSPDRTGELFFGEGSRLTVL.

With respect to this clone: The sequenced fragment ends 3 residues before the CDR3 boundary, so the rest is inferred from the germline J gene. This chain uses TRBV6-2 or TRBV6-3 with TRBJ1-4; D is perhaps TRBD1 (5 bases). Looked up from germline, CDR1 is MNHEY and CDR2 is SVGEGT. The CDR3 has 15 amino acids. Here the CDR3 reads CASSLGFTGESPLFF. Partial CDR3 DNA: TGTGCCAGCAGCCTAGGATTTACAGGAGAATCACCA.

Details on this clone: From the germline J gene comes the end of the CDR3, since the read stops 3 residues before it. This chain links TRBV5-4 with TRBJ2-3, with D possibly being TRBD2 (6 bases). Trimming took 3 bases from V and 1 from J, leaving 15 bases between them. CDR1 and CDR2 from the germline V gene are SGHNT and YYREEE (reference sequence). CDR3 length: 16 residues. CDR3 DNA, as far as it was read: TGTGCCAGCAGCTCCCCCAGTCGCGGGGGCACAGATACG. It yields the protein CASSSPSRGGTDT. The entire CDR3 sequence reads CASSSPSRGGTDTQYF. The full variable domain, its missing parts supplied by reference TRBV5-4 and TRBJ2-3, is ETGVTQSPTHLIKTRGQQVTLRCSSQSGHNTVSWYQQALGQGPQFIFQYYREEENGRGNFPPRFSGLQFPNYSSELNVNALELDDSALYLCASSSPSRGGTDTQYFGPGTRLTVL.

In the case of this clone: The CDR3 end falls 3 residues outside the read, so it is completed with the germline J gene. This rearrangement joins TRBV7-3 to TRBJ2-2; the match to TRBD1 covers 12 bases. Germline CDR1 and CDR2: SGHTA and FQGTGA. The CDR3 loop spans 15 amino acids. V lost 4 bases to trimming and J lost 9 bases; unmatched junction nucleotides: 6. CDR3 sequence reads: CASSSGQGAGRELFF. CDR3 DNA, as far as it was read: TGTGCCAGCAGCTCGGGACAGGGGGCGGGCAGGGAG.

A note on this clone: The read terminates 3 residues ahead of where the CDR3 ends, so the germline J gene completes it. The J gene is TRBJ2-3, the V gene TRBV6-2 or TRBV6-3, with TRBD1 matching 9 bases. This CDR3 region has 16 residues. Germline-derived CDR1 and CDR2 are MNHEY and SVGEGT. The CDR3 protein is CASRRTGVSDNQPQYF. The part of the CDR3 DNA that was read is TGTGCCAGCAGAAGGACAGGGGTTTCGGACAATCAGCCG.

Worth noting for this clone: The CDR3 is cut off 3 residues early in the read; its end comes from the germline J gene. J is TRBJ2-5 and V is TRBV10-1, with a tentative D call TRBD2 (7 bases). Germline CDR1 is WNHNN and CDR2 is SYGVQD (reference sequence). The V end lost 8 bases, the J end lost 5 bases, and 18 bases lay between the germline ends. The CDR3 covers 14 residues. The CDR3 sequence is CASPDSEGGETQYF. Incomplete CDR3 DNA: TGCGCCAGCCCGGACAGCGAGGGAGGGGAGACC.

Note on this clone: The read falls 3 residues short of the CDR3 end, and the missing part is taken from the germline J gene. This chain connects TRBV5-3 to TRBJ2-7; TRBD1 is a possible D gene (6 bases). TRBV5-3 is known as an ORF, though its function is uncertain. The CDR3 contains 13 residues. The ends were cut back, 3 bases at V and 5 bases at J, with 12 bases in the middle. The DNA read from the CDR3 is TGTGCCAGAAGCTATACAGGGAACCACGAG. It codes for CARSYTGNHE. The full CDR3 reads CARSYTGNHEQYF.

As for this clone: The sequenced fragment ends 3 residues before the CDR3 boundary, so the rest is inferred from the germline J gene. The chain links TRBV20-1 to TRBJ1-5, with unresolved D. Germline CDR1 is DFQATT and CDR2 is SNEGSKA (reference sequence). The V and J ends lost 2 bases and 0 bases respectively, with 2 bases between them. The CDR3 totals 12 residues. CDR3 DNA (partial): TGCAGTGCTAGACATAGCAATCAGCCC. Translation: CSARHSNQP. The entire CDR3 protein reads CSARHSNQPQHF.

Comments on this clone: The read terminates 3 residues ahead of where the CDR3 ends, so the germline J gene completes it. This chain joins TRBV7-7 and TRBJ2-7; possibly TRBD1 for D (6 bases). The CDR3 contains 13 residues. Trimming cost V 8 bases and J 4 bases, with 15 bases left between them. Germline-derived CDR1 and CDR2 are SSHAT and FNYEAQ (reference sequence). CDR3 region: CASRLGDMYEQYF. CDR3 bases read: TGTGCCAGCCGTCTTGGGGACATGTACGAG.

For this clone: Sequencing ends 3 residues short of the CDR3 end; the germline J gene provides the rest. The V gene is TRBV7-9, the J gene TRBJ2-5; tentatively, D is TRBD2 (7 bases). Trimming left V 3 bases short and J 2 bases short, with 13 bases between. Germline CDR1 reads SEHNR; CDR2 reads FQNEAQ (reference sequence). The CDR3 is 15 amino acids. CDR3: CASSFGGGEQETQYF. The sequenced part of the CDR3 DNA is TGTGCCAGCAGCTTTGGGGGGGGCGAGCAAGAGACC.

Comment on this clone: The CDR3 end falls 3 residues outside the read, so it is completed with the germline J gene. The chain combines TRBV7-9 with TRBJ1-6; D possibly corresponds to TRBD1 (5 bases). This CDR3 is built from 14 residues. V was cut by 5 bases and J by 4 bases, with 9 bases left in between. CDR1 and CDR2 from the germline V gene are SEHNR and FQNEAQ (reference sequence). This CDR3 is CASSVDSYNSPLHF. The CDR3 bases that were read are TGTGCCAGCAGCGTCGACAGTTATAATTCACCC.